This entry lists 25 T cell receptor beta chains sequenced from one sample in a study of OX40 agonist ivuxolimab in advanced cancers. Generated by immunoSEQ multiplex PCR, the TCRdb table keeps only in-frame clones and is missing some. The sample shows 35,000 to 40,000 clones, around 92% of them seen only once. The input for sequencing was CD4+ or CD8+ T cells sorted from blood, taken in a trial of the OX40 agonist ivuxolimab. These receptors originate from an adult with an advanced solid tumor such as melanoma, head and neck, liver or kidney cancer.

The V gene is TRBV4-3, the J gene TRBJ2-3; D is perhaps TRBD2 (5 bases). The CDR3 covers 14 residues. V lost 3 bases to trimming and J lost 1 base, with 8 bases between them. Germline CDR1 LGHNA, CDR2 YSLEER. Here the CDR3 reads CASSHGVGTDTQYF. The CDR3 bases are TGCGCCAGCAGCCACGGGGTGGGCACAGATACGCAGTATTTT.

The chain carries TRBV7-8 and TRBJ2-5, with D perhaps matching TRBD1 (5 bases). The CDR3 has 13 amino acids. Deletions cut 6 bases from V and 1 base from J, with 9 bases between. Germline CDR1 and CDR2: SGHVS and FQNEAQ. CDR3 in amino acids: CASRQGSQETQYF. Here the CDR3 DNA reads TGTGCCAGCAGGCAGGGATCCCAAGAGACCCAGTACTTC. Based on the CDR3 plus reference TRBV7-8 and TRBJ2-5, the full variable domain is GAGVSQSPRYKVAKRGQDVALRCDPISGHVSLFWYQQALGQGPEFLTYFQNEAQLDKSGLPSDRFFAERPEGSVSTLKIQRTQQEDSAVYLCASRQGSQETQYFGPGTRLLVL.

V and J are TRBV4-3 and TRBJ1-1, with 7 bases matching TRBD1. This CDR3 has 16 amino acids. Looked up from germline, CDR1 is LGHNA and CDR2 is YSLEER. V trimming: 3 bases; J trimming: 3 bases; junction bases outside the gene matches: 10. CDR3 nucleotide sequence: TGCGCCAGCAGCCATGGCAGGGGGAGGGGGGACACTGAAGCTTTCTTT. Its protein is CASSHGRGRGDTEAFF.

The chain joins TRBV19 to TRBJ1-1; D perhaps matches TRBD1 (5 bases). This CDR3 spans 14 amino acids. Trimming pared 7 bases from V and 1 base from J, leaving 13 bases between. CDR1 and CDR2 (germline): LNHDA, SQIVND (reference sequence). The CDR3 loop reads CASTLGRRNTEAFF. CDR3 DNA: TGTGCCAGTACCCTGGGACGGAGGAACACTGAAGCTTTCTTT.

V and J are TRBV4-3 and TRBJ2-1; D might be TRBD2 (5 bases). Germline assignment: CDR1 LGHNA and CDR2 YSLEER. The germline V and J ends were trimmed by 2 bases and 3 bases, with 14 bases remaining between them. The CDR3 length is 16 residues. In DNA, the CDR3 is TGCGCCAGCAGCCAACACGCTAGCCATGGCTACAATGAGCAGTTCTTC. This translates into CASSQHASHGYNEQFF.

The chain's CDR3 is CASSALAGHTDTQYF. The CDR3 DNA reads as TGTGCCAGCAGCGCACTAGCGGGACACACAGATACGCAGTATTTT. J is TRBJ2-3 and V is TRBV7-3, with TRBD2 matching over 10 bases. The CDR3 is 15 residues long. In germline, CDR1 is SGHTA, CDR2 FQGTGA. Trimming took 5 bases from V and 2 from J; bases not matched to a gene: 4.

The chain has TRBV4-1 and TRBJ2-1; 7 positions agree with TRBD2. V lost 3 bases and J lost 6; bases outside the gene matches: 8. Germline CDR1 MGHRA, CDR2 YSYEKL. CDR3 size: 15 residues. In nucleotides, the CDR3 is TGCGCCAGCAGCCACCTAGCGGAAAAAACCAATGAGCAGTTCTTC. Translation gives CASSHLAEKTNEQFF.

The chain uses TRBV6-5 and TRBJ2-5; D gene unclear. Germline-derived CDR1 and CDR2 are MNHEY and SVGAGI. This CDR3 is 14 amino acids long. Between the trimmed V and J ends, which lost 0 bases and 4 bases, there was a span of 9 bases. CDR3 residues: CASSYSRVPETQYF. DNA for the CDR3: TGTGCCAGCAGTTACTCCCGTGTTCCAGAGACCCAGTACTTC.

The chain has TRBV7-3 and TRBJ2-5, with 11 bases aligning to TRBD2. Losses at the gene ends were 6 bases for V and 2 bases for J; bases not matched to a gene: 2. The germline V gene has CDR1 SGHTA and CDR2 FQGTGA. The CDR3 extends over 14 amino acids. The CDR3 DNA sequence: TGTGCCAGCAGTTTAGCGGGAGGGCAAGAGACCCAGTACTTC. It encodes CASSLAGGQETQYF.

The chain recombines TRBV4-1 with TRBJ1-1, with a tentative D call TRBD1 (5 bases). Germline CDR1 and CDR2: MGHRA and YSYEKL. CDR3 length: 16 residues. V was cut by 2 bases and J by 3 bases, with 16 bases left in between. The CDR3 here is CASSQTMGELDTEAFF. The CDR3 DNA reads as TGCGCCAGCAGCCAAACCATGGGGGAGTTGGACACTGAAGCTTTCTTT.

The chain employs TRBV4-3 and TRBJ1-1; D gene uncertain. The germline gives CDR1 LGHNA, CDR2 YSLEER. V lost 0 bases and J 4 bases, leaving 12 bases between the germline ends. The CDR3 runs to 15 residues. CDR3 sequence (DNA): TGCGCCAGCAGCCAAGATAGGCGGGGAATCACTGAAGCTTTCTTT. Translating it yields CASSQDRRGITEAFF.

The gene calls are TRBV13 and TRBJ1-3, with 7 bases identical to TRBD1. This CDR3 is 14 amino acids long. Germline CDR1 reads PRHDT; CDR2 reads FYEKMQ (reference sequence). V was pared by 2 bases and J by 2 bases, with 0 bases of the junction left unmatched. The CDR3 reads CASSLQGAGNTIYF. In nucleotides, the CDR3 is TGTGCCAGCAGCTTACAGGGGGCTGGAAACACCATATATTTT.

The V call is TRBV5-6, the J call TRBJ2-3; 7 bases map to TRBD2. Unmatched junction bases numbered 14, after V lost 0 bases and J lost 7 bases. The CDR3 has 17 residues. CDR1 SGHDT and CDR2 YYEEEE come from the germline V gene. For the CDR3, the DNA is TGTGCCAGCAGCTTGGCGGCTAGCGGCGCCGCGGTGTATACGCAGTATTTT. Protein: CASSLAASGAAVYTQYF.

There are a few counts of this clone. The chain has TRBV29-1 and TRBJ1-1; D gene unclear. The CDR3 spans 9 residues. Germline V lookup: CDR1 SQVTM, CDR2 ANQGSEA. V was shortened by 4 bases and J by 12 bases, with 9 bases between the two germline ends. The CDR3 DNA is TGCAGCGTTGGGGCAGTTCCTTTCTTT. As protein: CSVGAVPFF.

The rearrangement joins TRBV4-2 to TRBJ1-2; D uncertain. CDR1 is LGHNA and CDR2 is YNFKEQ in the germline V gene. CDR3 size: 11 residues. Trimming removed 3 bases from V and 8 bases from J, with 7 bases in between. The CDR3 DNA reads as TGTGCCAGCAGCCAGGGTATGGGCTACACCTTC. Amino acids: CASSQGMGYTF.

The chain joins TRBV6-1 to TRBJ2-7; D might be TRBD1 or TRBD2, each matching 5 bases. The V end lost 6 bases, the J end lost 6 bases, and 18 bases lay between the germline ends. Germline-derived CDR1 and CDR2 are MNHNS and SASEGT. CDR3 length equals 14 residues. CDR3 sequence: CASSFGIGEGEQYV. The CDR3 DNA reads TGTGCCAGCAGCTTCGGGATAGGGGAAGGCGAGCAGTACGTC.

A few counts support this clone. This chain connects TRBV5-6 to TRBJ1-6; D is perhaps TRBD1 (6 bases). The V gene lost 5 bases and the J gene lost 12 bases, with 18 bases spanning the gap. Germline V gene data show CDR1 as SGHDT and CDR2 as YYEEEE. The CDR3 sequence is 14 residues long. CDR3 in amino acids: CASSGQPDRGPLHF. For the CDR3, the DNA is TGTGCCAGCAGTGGACAGCCCGACCGAGGACCCCTCCACTTT.

The chain combines TRBV5-6 with TRBJ2-1, with TRBD1 matching 8 bases. Trimming at V came to 4 bases and at J to 8 bases, leaving 5 bases not matched to a gene. Per the germline V gene, CDR1 is SGHDT and CDR2 is YYEEEE. There are 13 residues in the CDR3. CDR3 coding DNA: TGTGCCAGCAGCCCACAGGGGGTGGATGAGCAGTTCTTC. It codes for CASSPQGVDEQFF.

This chain connects TRBV5-1 to TRBJ1-1; 7 bases match TRBD1. Trimming cost V 9 bases and J 11 bases; bases outside gene matches: 10. The CDR3 runs to 11 residues. Germline V gene lookup returns CDR1 SGHRS and CDR2 YFSETQ. CDR3 amino acids: CATLDRGQAFF. CDR3 sequence (DNA): TGCGCCACCTTAGATAGGGGGCAGGCTTTCTTT.

V and J are TRBV7-8 and TRBJ2-7; TRBD1 aligns across 7 bases. Germline lookup yields CDR1 SGHVS and CDR2 FQNEAQ. V lost 4 bases and J lost 2; bases outside the gene matches: 2. The length of the CDR3 is 13 residues. Here the CDR3 DNA reads TGTGCCAGCAGCTGGGACAGAGCCTACGAGCAGTACGTC. Translated, it gives CASSWDRAYEQYV.

This chain links TRBV5-6 with TRBJ1-2; D remains unclear. CDR1 and CDR2 from the germline V gene are SGHDT and YYEEEE. The CDR3 contains 13 residues. Trimming removed 4 bases at V and 0 bases at J, with 7 bases between. The CDR3: CASSPGTNYGYTF. The DNA for the CDR3 is TGTGCCAGCAGCCCCGGGACTAACTATGGCTACACCTTC. Combining the CDR3 with reference TRBV5-6 and TRBJ1-2 gives the whole variable domain DAGVTQSPTHLIKTRGQQVTLRCSPKSGHDTVSWYQQALGQGPQFIFQYYEEEERQRGNFPDRFSGHQFPNYSSELNVNALLLGDSALYLCASSPGTNYGYTFGSGTRLTVV.

J is TRBJ2-3 and V is TRBV5-1; D possibly corresponds to TRBD2 (5 bases). Germline assignment: CDR1 SGHRS and CDR2 YFSETQ. This CDR3 has 15 residues. With 6 bases removed from V and 1 base from J, the gap between germline ends came to 15 bases. The CDR3 DNA reads TGCGCCAGCATGTCCCCCGGGCGGGGCACAGATACGCAGTATTTT. Translation: CASMSPGRGTDTQYF.

The chain has TRBV27 and TRBJ2-1; 8 bases agree with TRBD2. Trimming cost V 5 bases and J 5 bases; bases outside gene matches: 11. Germline lookup yields CDR1 MNHEY and CDR2 SMNVEV (reference sequence). The CDR3 sequence is 16 residues long. The CDR3 spells CASSPTWAGGNNEQFF. The CDR3 DNA reads TGTGCCAGCAGTCCGACTTGGGCGGGAGGTAACAATGAGCAGTTCTTC.

The V call is TRBV20-1, the J call TRBJ1-5; D gene ambiguous. Germline CDR1 is DFQATT and CDR2 is SNEGSKA (reference sequence). V lost 3 bases and J 6 bases, leaving 3 bases between the germline ends. This CDR3 is built from 10 residues. CDR3 in amino acids: CSASGQPQHF. For the CDR3, the DNA is TGCAGTGCTAGCGGTCAGCCCCAGCATTTT.

This rearrangement joins TRBV4-2 to TRBJ2-1, with 14 positions matching TRBD2. Per germline, CDR1 LGHNA and CDR2 YNFKEQ. The CDR3 runs to 16 residues. J was trimmed by 7 bases and V by 4 bases; bases with no gene match: 6. This CDR3 reads CASSRWGLAGANEQFF. The CDR3 DNA follows: TGTGCCAGCAGCCGATGGGGACTAGCGGGAGCAAATGAGCAGTTCTTC.